This T cell receptor beta chain originates from a study of blood T cells in healthy people across ages. Points on this clonotype: Its specificity is unknown. The junction shows a germline mismatch at one end, possibly a read error.

Donation came from healthy Caucasian individuals in Russia who were aged about 6 to 95. Then a second PCR, running roughly 7 to 12 cycles, was carried out with a sample-barcoded 5' primer and a J-beta primer mix. Each cDNA molecule received a tag from a template-switch adaptor that had 12 random nucleotides. TCRdb processed the 5' RACE reads anew with MiXCR; each CDR3 protein has one entry. The sample records about 900,000 distinct CDR3 sequences, 60% to 80% being singletons. Overall study results and limits: One million T cells yielded diversity estimates that were considered underestimates.

The CDR3 has 15 residues. The germline V gene encodes CDR1 MNHNY and CDR2 SVGAGI (reference sequence). The TCR originated in a man under 40 in good health. The sequencing sample was made of blood. V usage is TRBV6-6 and J usage is TRBJ2-1, with no clear D. The CDR3 DNA is TGTGCCAGCAGTTACGGCAGGCCCACCTACAATGAGCGGTTCTTC. This translates into CASSYGRPTYNERFF.